The clone carrying this T cell receptor (beta chain) was observed a handful of times. All trial patients relapsed after autologous stem cell transplantation. Produced via immunoSEQ multiplex PCR; TCRdb's table is partial and in-frame only. Of 20,000 to 30,000 clones in the sample, about 80% were seen once. These data belong to a study of PD-1 blockade in classical Hodgkin lymphoma. This sequence originates from a human donor with classical Hodgkin lymphoma. The specimen comprised peripheral blood mononuclear cells (PBMCs), sampled before the second cycle of nivolumab.

Written as DNA, the CDR3 is TGTGCCAGCAGCAGTCAGCGGAGTACTGAAGCTTTCTTT. This sequence encodes CASSSQRSTEAFF. The chain has TRBV2 and TRBJ1-1; D call uncertain. CDR1 is SNHLY and CDR2 is FYNNEI in the germline V gene. The CDR3 contains 13 residues. Trimming stripped 6 bases from V and 5 bases from J, with 13 bases between.